This T cell receptor beta chain was documented in a study of cytomegalovirus exposure and HLA in healthy donors. Study details: A prior analysis found 117 million unique TCR beta sequences from about 179 million T cells.

This clone was seen once. Its matching antigen is unknown. Regarding the study as a whole: There were reportedly fewer N-insertions in an Asian-associated ancestry cluster than the roughly 700-donor mean, in a later analysis.

This PCR relied on a set of 60 Vbeta primers and 13 Jbeta primers. Clones were read by immunoSEQ multiplex PCR, and TCRdb kept only the in-frame ones, dropping some. The sample includes approximately 70,000 clones, 65% to 85% of them seen just once. The CDR3 has 14 amino acids. CDR1 and CDR2 from the germline V gene are MNHEY and SVGAGI. V was pared by 0 bases and J by 9 bases, with 12 bases between. The sequence was collected from a woman under 40 in good health and CMV-seronegative. The sample taken for sequencing was PBMCs. The chain combines TRBV6-5 with TRBJ1-5; D remains ambiguous. The CDR3 DNA is TGTGCCAGCAGTTACTCTAGGAGCGGCCGGCCCCAGCATTTT. Its protein product is CASSYSRSGRPQHF.